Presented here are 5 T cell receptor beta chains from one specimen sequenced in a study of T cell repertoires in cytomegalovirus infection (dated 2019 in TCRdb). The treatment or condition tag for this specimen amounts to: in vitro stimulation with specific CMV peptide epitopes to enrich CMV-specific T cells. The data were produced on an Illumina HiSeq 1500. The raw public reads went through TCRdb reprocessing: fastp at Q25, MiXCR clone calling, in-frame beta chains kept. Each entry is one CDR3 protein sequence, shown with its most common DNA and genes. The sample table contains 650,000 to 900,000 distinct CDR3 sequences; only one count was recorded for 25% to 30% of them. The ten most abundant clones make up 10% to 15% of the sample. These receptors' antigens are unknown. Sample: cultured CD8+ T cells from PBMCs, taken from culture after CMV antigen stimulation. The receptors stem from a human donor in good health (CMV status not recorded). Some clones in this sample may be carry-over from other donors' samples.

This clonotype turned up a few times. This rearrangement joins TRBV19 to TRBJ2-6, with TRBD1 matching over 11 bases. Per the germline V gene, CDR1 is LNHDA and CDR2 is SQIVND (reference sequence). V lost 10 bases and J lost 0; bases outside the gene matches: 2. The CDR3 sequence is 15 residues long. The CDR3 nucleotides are TGTGCCATTGGGACAGGGGGCTCTGGGGCCAACGTCCTGACTTTC. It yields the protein CAIGTGGSGANVLTF.

For the CDR3, the DNA is TGCGCCAGCAGCCGCAGACAGGATTATAATTCACCCCTCCACTTT. It codes for CASSRRQDYNSPLHF. This chain uses TRBV4-1 with TRBJ1-6; D perhaps matches TRBD1 (6 bases). CDR1 and CDR2 (germline): MGHRA, YSYEKL. The V and J ends lost 4 bases and 4 bases respectively, with 11 bases between them. This CDR3 contains 15 residues.

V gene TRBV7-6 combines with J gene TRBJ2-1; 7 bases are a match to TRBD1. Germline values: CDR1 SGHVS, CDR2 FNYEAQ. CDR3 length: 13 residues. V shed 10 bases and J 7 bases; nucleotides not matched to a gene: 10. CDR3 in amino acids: CAKGGLTGNEQFF. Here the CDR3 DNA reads TGTGCCAAAGGGGGCCTCACGGGAAATGAGCAGTTCTTC.

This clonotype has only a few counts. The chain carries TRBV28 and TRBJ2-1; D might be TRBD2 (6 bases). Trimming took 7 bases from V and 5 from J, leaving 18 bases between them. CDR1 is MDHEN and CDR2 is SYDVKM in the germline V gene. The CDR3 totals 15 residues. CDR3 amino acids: CASIPDGGWNNEQFF. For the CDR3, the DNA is TGTGCCAGCATCCCCGACGGGGGTTGGAACAATGAGCAGTTCTTC.

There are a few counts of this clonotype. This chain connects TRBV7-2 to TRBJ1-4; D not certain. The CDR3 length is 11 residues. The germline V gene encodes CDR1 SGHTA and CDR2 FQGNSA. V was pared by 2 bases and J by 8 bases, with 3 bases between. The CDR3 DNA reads TGTGCCAGCAGCTTACGGGAAAAACTGTTTTTT. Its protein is CASSLREKLFF.